This T cell receptor (beta chain) was observed in a study of regulatory dendritic cells for organ transplantation. Across the whole study: Regulatory dendritic cells were monocyte-derived, receiving vitamin D3 on days 0 and 4 and IL-10 on day 4. Overall study findings and caveats: Regulatory dendritic cells appeared to expand memory CD8+ clones less than mature ones. Naive T cells showed high diversity, memory cells less, memory CD8+ least.

Of note for this clone: Its target is not known.

Germline V gene lookup returns CDR1 LNHDA and CDR2 SQIVND (reference sequence). The length of the CDR3 is 14 residues. The germline V and J ends were trimmed by 5 bases and 10 bases, with 19 bases remaining between them. CFSE-labeled sorted T cells met regulatory or mature dendritic cells for four to five days. Naive CD45RA+ and memory CD45RO+ CD4+ or CD8+ T cells were FACS-sorted. The method was immunoSEQ multiplex PCR; TCRdb's version includes in-frame clones alone and lacks a portion of them. Of over 20,000 clones in the sample, 70% to 90% were seen once. The TCR originated in a human donor in good health. Sample: naive CD4+ T cells from blood cultured with regulatory dendritic cells. Subset denoted: CD45RA+ naive T cells. The V gene is TRBV19, the J gene TRBJ2-3; unclear D gene. Written as DNA, the CDR3 is TGTGCCAGTAGTCCACGACGCCATCAGCCCCCGCAGTATTTT. Amino acids: CASSPRRHQPPQYF. The entire variable domain, with the rest obtained from reference TRBV19 and TRBJ2-3, is as follows: DGGITQSPKYLFRKEGQNVTLSCEQNLNHDAMYWYRQDPGQGLRLIYYSQIVNDFQKGDIAEGYSVSREKKESFPLTVTSAQKNPTAFYLCASSPRRHQPPQYFGPGTRLTVL.